This T cell receptor (beta chain) was documented in a study of cytomegalovirus exposure and HLA in healthy donors. General study points: Some V segments could not be told apart, so they were left out, TRBV6-2 and TRBV6-3 among them. Under in vitro conditions, a few CMV-associated chains were confirmed as specific for CMV antigens. Within a later analysis, the majority of CMV-associated TCR beta chains appeared HLA-restricted.

Remarks on this clone: Its target is unknown.

13 Jbeta primers and 60 Vbeta primers were used for the PCR. Original data processing: Later, an analysis found around 80 million unique TCR beta chains, and 9.5 million to 11 million of these were shared. The data were produced by immunoSEQ multiplex PCR, yet TCRdb's version contains in-frame clones alone and is incomplete. From that table come the V and J calls and clone size; the DNA was used to work out D and trimming. The sample holds some 130,000 clones, 80% to 90% seen once. The V gene lost 5 bases and the J gene lost 3 bases, with 11 bases spanning the gap. This CDR3 region has 13 residues. Germline CDR1 MDHEN, CDR2 SYDVKM.

The specimen was PBMCs. The J gene is TRBJ2-7, the V gene TRBV28; D is possibly TRBD2 (6 bases). This sequence was found in a male donor in good health and CMV-seropositive. CDR3 sequence reads: CASSVGLNYEQYF. The CDR3 bases are TGTGCCAGCAGTGTAGGACTAAACTACGAGCAGTACTTC.